The entry below gives a single TCR delta chain sequence along with its context. This may stem from a read error, because a much larger clone lies one nucleotide away. At the DNA level, this CDR3 is encoded by other sequences in the same sample as well. TCRdb re-analyzed the RT-PCR reads via CATT. This sample carries approximately 3,000 delta-chain clones, under 6.5% of them seen once, and the ten largest clones take roughly 11%. CDR3 length: 20 amino acids. CDR1 and CDR2 (germline): TSWWSYY, QGS. These data belong to a study of gamma-delta T cells after stem cell transplantation. This TCR was recovered from a human donor. It is not recorded whose cells these are; they may come from a transplant donor. The specimen was gamma-delta T cells. V and J are TRDV1 and TRDJ1, with 9 bases matching TRDD2. The CDR3 bases are TGTGCTCTTGGGGAACCAAACCTTCCTACGTACCTAGGATACACCGACAAACTCATCTTT. Amino acids: CALGEPNLPTYLGYTDKLIF.